A selection of T cell receptor beta chains follows, all from one sample in a study of graft-versus-host responses after intestinal transplantation. Profiling relied on immunoSEQ multiplex PCR, and the TCRdb table lists in-frame clones only, not all of them. The repertoire holds roughly 96,000 clones, with roughly 90% as singletons. Their antigens are not known. The sequencing here drew on unstimulated CD8+ T cells sorted from spleen or lymph node cells, taken before intestinal transplant. These receptor sequences come from a human donor who received an intestinal transplant. CDR3s include the opening cysteine and the closing phenylalanine or tryptophan. Each record gives: clone size, J gene, D gene, V gene, CDR3 DNA, CDR3 protein. D genes are given only for firm matches. Only part of the rows carry a size: once, few, many, or a class if the clone is expanded.

-,TRBJ1-3,-,TRBV28,TGTGCCAGCAGTTTTGTATCGAGACAGGTCTCTGGAAACACCATATATTTT,CASSFVSRQVSGNTIYF
-,TRBJ2-1,-,TRBV7-2,TGTGCCAGCAGCCCTCTAGCCTACAATGAGCAGTTCTTC,CASSPLAYNEQFF
-,TRBJ2-7,TRBD2,TRBV7-2,TGTGCCAGCAGCTCCACCACTAGCGGGAGGGCCCCCGGGTACGAGCAGTACTTC,CASSSTTSGRAPGYEQYF
-,TRBJ2-7,-,TRBV27,TGTGCCAGCAGTCCTAGCCCCCTACCCGGGGTCGAGCAGTACTTC,CASSPSPLPGVEQYF
-,TRBJ1-2,TRBD1,TRBV4-3,TGCGCCAGCAGCCAAGATGAGGGGACAGGGGTAGGTGGCTACACCTTC,CASSQDEGTGVGGYTF
-,TRBJ2-7,-,TRBV30,TGTGCCTGGGGCGTGGGAGGAGGCGAGCAGTACTTC,CAWGVGGGEQYF
once,TRBJ2-5,-,TRBV27,TGTGCCAGCAGTCCACTCGGGACTGTCGGGACCCAGTACTTC,CASSPLGTVGTQYF
-,TRBJ2-3,-,TRBV9,TGTGCCAGCAGCGGCGACTCGGATACGCAGTATTTT,CASSGDSDTQYF
-,TRBJ2-1,TRBD2,TRBV19,TGTGCCAGTAGTACGAAGCTAGCGGGATACAATGAGCAGTTCTTC,CASSTKLAGYNEQFF
-,TRBJ2-1,-,TRBV5-6,TGTGCCAGCAGCTTGAATCAGGGGACCCCGCAGTTCTTC,CASSLNQGTPQFF
-,TRBJ2-7,-,TRBV7-9,TGTGCCAGCAGCCCAATCTTAGCGGAGACCTACGAGCAGTACTTC,CASSPILAETYEQYF
-,TRBJ1-2,TRBD1,TRBV2,TGTGCCAGCAGCCGAGCTCCCGGGACAGGGACCCTCTATGGCTACACCTTC,CASSRAPGTGTLYGYTF
-,TRBJ1-2,-,TRBV12-5,TGTGCTAGTGGTTTGGTCCCAGGTCGGGGCTACACCTTC,CASGLVPGRGYTF
-,TRBJ2-1,-,TRBV27,TGTGCCAGCAGTTGGGGTGAAGGGGATGAGCAGTTCTTC,CASSWGEGDEQFF
-,TRBJ2-2,-,TRBV7-2,TGTGCCAGCAGCTTAGGTTTCGGGACGAACACCGGGGAGCTGTTTTTT,CASSLGFGTNTGELFF
-,TRBJ2-1,TRBD2,TRBV15,TGTGCCACCAGCAGAGACCCACGGGGGGGGCACTACAATGAGCAGTTCTTC,CATSRDPRGGHYNEQFF
-,TRBJ1-4,-,TRBV4-1,TGCGCCAGCAGCCCCGAAGCGACGGAGACTCGTGCAACTAATGAAAAACTGTTTTTT,CASSPEATETRATNEKLFF
-,TRBJ2-7,TRBD1,TRBV30,TGTGCCTGGAGCTTTGGGACAGGTACCTACGAGCAGTACTTC,CAWSFGTGTYEQYF
-,TRBJ1-1,TRBD1,TRBV7-9,TGTGCCAGCAGCTCAAGATGGACAGGGGCAAACACTGAAGCTTTCTTT,CASSSRWTGANTEAFF
once,TRBJ2-7,-,TRBV7-9,TGTGCCAGCAGCTTAGTTCAGGCAAGCTCCTACGAGCAGTACTTC,CASSLVQASSYEQYF
-,TRBJ1-5,TRBD1,TRBV5-5,TGTGCCAGCAGCTTGGAGGCAGGGGGTGCTGGGCAGCCCCAGCATTTT,CASSLEAGGAGQPQHF
-,TRBJ2-2,-,TRBV6-5,TGTGCCAGCAGTTACGAGGCTTTAACCGGGGAGCTGTTTTTT,CASSYEALTGELFF
-,TRBJ2-7,TRBD1,TRBV6-5,TGTGCCAGCAGTTACTCAGGGACAGGGGCTCCCTACGAGCAGTACTTC,CASSYSGTGAPYEQYF
-,TRBJ2-3,TRBD2,TRBV7-6,TGTGCCAGCAGCTTAGGGACTAGCGGAGCAGATACGCAGTATTTT,CASSLGTSGADTQYF
-,TRBJ2-1,TRBD2,TRBV28,TGTGCCAGCAGCCTTAGCGGGAGGGCCAGCAATGAGCAGTTCTTC,CASSLSGRASNEQFF
-,TRBJ1-1,-,TRBV7-2,TGTGCCAGCAGCTTATTAGTCGGCAGGGTCGGTAGGGACACTGAAGCTTTCTTT,CASSLLVGRVGRDTEAFF
-,TRBJ1-2,-,TRBV7-9,TGTGCCAGCAGCTTAGCGCTGGGGGGGGGCAACTATGGCTACACCTTC,CASSLALGGGNYGYTF
once,TRBJ2-1,-,TRBV4-1,TGCGCCAGCAGCCAAGTTGGGCGGGCAAACAATGAGCAGTTCTTC,CASSQVGRANNEQFF
-,TRBJ2-7,-,TRBV4-2,TGTGCCAGCAGCCAAGAAGGGTTCAGGGACGAGCAGTACTTC,CASSQEGFRDEQYF
-,TRBJ2-1,-,TRBV5-4,TGTGCCAGCAGCTTGACAGTCCTCAATGAGCAGTTCTTC,CASSLTVLNEQFF
-,TRBJ2-1,TRBD2,TRBV9,TGTGCCAGCAGCGTAAGAGCTAGCGGGCCTTACAATGAGCAGTTCTTC,CASSVRASGPYNEQFF
-,TRBJ2-1,TRBD2,TRBV19,TGTGCCAGTAGTATCTCCGGGGCGGGGGGAACTTACAATGAGCAGTTCTTC,CASSISGAGGTYNEQFF
-,TRBJ1-2,-,TRBV5-1,TGCGCCAGCAGCTTGGAGGGGTATGGCTACACCTTC,CASSLEGYGYTF
-,TRBJ2-3,TRBD2,TRBV28,TGTGCCAGCAGAGGTAGCGGGAGTCGTTGGACAGATACGCAGTATTTT,CASRGSGSRWTDTQYF
-,TRBJ2-7,-,TRBV9,TGTGCCAGCAGCCTAGGACCGACGGAGTCCTACGAGCAGTACTTC,CASSLGPTESYEQYF
once,TRBJ2-5,-,TRBV13,TGTGCCAGCAGCTTAGGAACAATCTGGGAGGAGACCCAGTACTTC,CASSLGTIWEETQYF
-,TRBJ1-5,TRBD1,TRBV15,TGTGCCACAGGGGGCAGTCAGCCCCAGCATTTT,CATGGSQPQHF
-,TRBJ2-1,-,TRBV9,TGTGCCAGCAGCGTAGACCCGGGAAACTACAATGAGCAGTTCTTC,CASSVDPGNYNEQFF
-,TRBJ1-3,-,TRBV7-9,TGTGCCAGCAGCTTAGCGCCAGCTGGAAACACCATATATTTT,CASSLAPAGNTIYF
-,TRBJ2-7,TRBD1,TRBV4-1,TGCGCCAGCAGCTTCCGGGACAGCGACTCCTACGAGCAGTACTTC,CASSFRDSDSYEQYF
-,TRBJ1-5,-,TRBV4-1,TGCGCCAGCAGCCAAGATTCAGGGGTTCAGCCCCAGCATTTT,CASSQDSGVQPQHF
-,TRBJ1-3,-,TRBV4-3,TGCGCCAGCAGCCAGGGGCTGGGTGGAAACACCATATATTTT,CASSQGLGGNTIYF
-,TRBJ2-1,TRBD2,TRBV9,TGTGCCAGCAGCGTAGAAGCGGGAGGGTGGAATGAGCAGTTCTTC,CASSVEAGGWNEQFF
-,TRBJ1-1,TRBD1,TRBV10-1,TGCGCCGGCAGTATTGACAGGGGCACTGAAGCTTTCTTT,CAGSIDRGTEAFF
-,TRBJ1-2,-,TRBV7-9,TGTGCCAGCAAGCTAGAAGGCCCTAACTATGGCCACACCTTC,CASKLEGPNYGHTF
-,TRBJ2-7,-,TRBV4-1,TGCGCCAGCAGCCAACGGGAGCGATCCTACGAGCAGTACTTC,CASSQRERSYEQYF
-,TRBJ2-2,-,TRBV21-1,TGTGCCAGCAGCCAATGTCTAAGACAGGGTACTGGCACCGGGGAGCTGTTTTTT,CASSQCLRQGTGTGELFF
-,TRBJ2-2,-,TRBV6-6,TGTGCCAGCAGTTACTCGTCAGGGACCGGGGAGCTGTTTTTT,CASSYSSGTGELFF
-,TRBJ2-5,-,TRBV30,TGTGCCTGGAGTGGAGAGTCCCAGTACTTC,CAWSGESQYF
-,TRBJ1-2,-,TRBV7-9,TGTGCCAGCAGCTTAGTTGGAGCACCGGACTATGGCTACACCTTC,CASSLVGAPDYGYTF
-,TRBJ2-7,TRBD2,TRBV18,TGTGCCAGCTCACCATGGCGGCGGGGGAAAACTAGTTCCCCTCACGAGCAGTACTTC,CASSPWRRGKTSSPHEQYF
-,TRBJ2-7,TRBD1,TRBV28,TGTGCCACCGCTCCAGGGGGCGTTTACGAGCAGTACTTC,CATAPGGVYEQYF
-,TRBJ2-2,-,TRBV6-5,TGTGCCAGCAGTTACTCGTTTACAGCCGGGGAGCTGTTTTTT,CASSYSFTAGELFF
once,TRBJ2-7,TRBD2,TRBV28,TGTGCCAGCAGTTTAATAGCGGGAGGGACTTACGAGCAGTACTTC,CASSLIAGGTYEQYF
-,TRBJ1-1,-,TRBV18,TGTGCCAGCTCACCCGGGACACGATGGACTGAAGCTTTCTTT,CASSPGTRWTEAFF
-,TRBJ1-1,-,TRBV4-2,TGTGCCAGCAGCCAAGGGGGAGGGTACACTGAAGCTTTCTTT,CASSQGGGYTEAFF
-,TRBJ2-7,-,TRBV4-1,TGCGCCAGCAGCCAAGTGGCAGGAACATCCTACGAGCAGTACTTC,CASSQVAGTSYEQYF
-,TRBJ2-7,-,TRBV5-1,TGCGCCAGCAGCTTGGGCCACGAGGGGGAAGAGCAGTACTTC,CASSLGHEGEEQYF